This T cell receptor beta chain was profiled in a study of vaccination and CD4 T cells after COVID-19. Study information: Six males and four females, two Hispanic, made up the convalescents. Sampling that followed vaccination took place a median approximately 70 days after dose two, within a range of 14 to 241.

Points on this clonotype: No antigen is known for it.

Oncomine TCR Beta short-read sequencing was applied to DNA from cultured CD4+ T cells. TCRdb re-called the PCR reads through MiXCR, storing one row per CDR3 protein. The sample has roughly 14,000 distinct CDR3 sequences, under 55% seen once. Overall study results and limits: Detection of a median roughly 85% of reactive clones in convalescent patients was confined to the period after vaccination. Although the median of SARS-CoV-2-reactive clonotypes rose from around 20 to 38, the change was not significant.

The V and J ends lost 3 bases and 2 bases respectively, with 13 bases between them. Germline V gene data show CDR1 as MDHEN and CDR2 as SYDVKM. The CDR3 has 15 amino acids. Treatment of the sample: approximately nine-day PBMC culture with coronavirus spike peptide pools or control peptides (ViraFEST assay). Here the sequenced sample was CD4+ T cells from blood, cultured in vitro, taken before SARS-CoV-2 vaccination. The clonotype was recovered from a human donor who had recovered from COVID-19. This rearrangement joins TRBV28 to TRBJ1-1; D remains ambiguous. In DNA form, the CDR3 reads TGTGCCAGCAGTTTTGGTGTTCCTCGTAACACTGAAGCTTTCTTT. It translates to CASSFGVPRNTEAFF.